This T cell receptor (beta chain) was sequenced in a study of CD8+CD57+ T cells in acquired aplastic anemia. It was patients with CD8+CD57+ cell expansion by flow cytometry who were chosen for sequencing. Genomic DNA, the template, was used for profiling of the TCR beta VDJ and CDR3. MiXCR was run by TCRdb on the reads, yielding one entry per CDR3 protein. Here the sample spans some 200,000 distinct CDR3 sequences, 55% to 65% being singletons. Looked up from germline, CDR1 is SGHTA and CDR2 is FQGNSA. The CDR3 totals 14 residues. J lost 8 bases, V lost 4 bases, and 7 bases had no gene match. The rearrangement joins TRBV7-2 to TRBJ1-4; 7 nucleotides line up with TRBD1. Sequenced material: sorted CD4+, CD8+, or CD8+CD57+ T cells (not recorded which) from PBMCs. The receptor was derived from a human donor with aplastic anemia. CDR3 protein: CASSYTGAGEKLFF. The DNA of the CDR3 is TGTGCCAGCAGCTACACAGGGGCGGGGGAAAAACTGTTTTTT.